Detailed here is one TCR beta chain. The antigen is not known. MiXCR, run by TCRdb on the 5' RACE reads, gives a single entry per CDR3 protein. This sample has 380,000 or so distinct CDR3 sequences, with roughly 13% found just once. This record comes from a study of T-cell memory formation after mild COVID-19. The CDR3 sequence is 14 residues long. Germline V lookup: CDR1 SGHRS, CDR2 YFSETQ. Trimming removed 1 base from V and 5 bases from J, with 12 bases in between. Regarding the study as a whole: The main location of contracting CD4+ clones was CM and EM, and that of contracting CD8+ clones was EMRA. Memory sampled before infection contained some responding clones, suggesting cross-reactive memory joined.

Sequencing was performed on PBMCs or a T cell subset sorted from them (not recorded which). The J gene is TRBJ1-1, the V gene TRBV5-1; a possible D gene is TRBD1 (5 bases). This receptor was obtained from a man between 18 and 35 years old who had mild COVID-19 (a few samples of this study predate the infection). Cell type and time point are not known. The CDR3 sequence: CASSLWEGRTEAFF. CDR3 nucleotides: TGCGCCAGCAGCTTGTGGGAGGGGAGGACTGAAGCTTTCTTT.